The 28 T cell receptor beta chains below were found in one sample sequenced in a study of blood T cell repertoires in COVID-19. TCRdb's copy holds only in-frame clones and misses some; the assay was immunoSEQ multiplex PCR. Counted here are 100,000 to 150,000 clones, roughly 83% occurring once; the ten biggest clones make up about 39%. The sequenced sample was peripheral blood. The receptors derive from a man between 35 and 55 years old with active or convalescent COVID-19.

V gene TRBV5-6 combines with J gene TRBJ2-5; 8 nucleotides agree with TRBD2. Germline V gene sequence: CDR1 SGHDT, CDR2 YYEEEE. This CDR3 comprises 13 residues. V was pared by 4 bases and J by 5 bases, with 4 bases of the junction left unmatched. The CDR3 DNA reads as TGTGCCAGCAGCCAGACTAGCGCCGAGACCCAGTACTTC. The encoded protein is CASSQTSAETQYF.

The rearrangement joins TRBV6-2 or TRBV6-3 to TRBJ1-3; perhaps TRBD1 as D (5 bases). Looked up from germline, CDR1 is MNHEY and CDR2 is SVGEGT. The V gene lost 6 bases and the J gene lost 3 bases, with 15 bases spanning the gap. The CDR3 is made up of 15 amino acids. CDR3 bases: TGTGCCAGCAGCGACGGGGTCGGGGGTGGAAACACCATATATTTT. The encoded protein is CASSDGVGGGNTIYF.

The chain uses TRBV6-5 and TRBJ1-3; 7 nucleotides align to TRBD1. V shed 7 bases and J 2 bases; nucleotides not matched to a gene: 5. CDR1 is MNHEY, CDR2 SVGAGI, per germline. The CDR3 sequence is 14 residues long. CDR3 loop: CASKTGVAGNTIYF. The CDR3 nucleotides read TGTGCCAGCAAAACAGGGGTTGCTGGAAACACCATATATTTT.

This clone was found once. V usage is TRBV11-2 and J usage is TRBJ1-2, with TRBD1 matching 7 bases. CDR1 SGHAT and CDR2 FQNNGV come from the germline V gene. Trimming cost V 4 bases and J 4 bases; bases outside gene matches: 12. The CDR3 spans 16 residues. As DNA, the CDR3 is TGTGCCAGCAGCTCTGGCCGGGGGACAGTATCCTATGGCTACACCTTC. Its protein is CASSSGRGTVSYGYTF.

The chain links TRBV19 to TRBJ1-5; D is unresolved. Germline V CDR1 and CDR2: LNHDA, SQIVND (reference sequence). V was shortened by 6 bases and J by 1 base, with 19 bases between the two germline ends. The CDR3 loop spans 17 amino acids. Here the CDR3 reads CASSISRVRKSNQPQHF. Here the CDR3 DNA reads TGTGCCAGTAGCATTAGTCGGGTGAGGAAGAGCAATCAGCCCCAGCATTTT.

The chain couples TRBV4-2 to TRBJ1-2; a weak D match, TRBD1 (5 bases). The germline CDR1 and CDR2 sequences are LGHNA and YNFKEQ. The length of the CDR3 is 15 residues. Between the trimmed V and J ends, which lost 4 bases and 6 bases, there was a span of 18 bases. This CDR3 reads CASSLLTTAPNGYTF. The CDR3 region has the DNA TGTGCCAGCAGCCTCCTAACGACAGCTCCGAATGGCTACACCTTC.

This rearrangement joins TRBV7-3 to TRBJ1-3, with 7 bases that match TRBD1. Germline loops: CDR1 SGHTA, CDR2 FQGTGA. This CDR3 contains 14 residues. The V gene end was trimmed by 5 bases and the J gene end by 4 bases; junction bases not matched to a gene: 5. The CDR3 sequence: CASSLGQQGNTIYF. The CDR3 nucleotides are TGTGCCAGCAGCCTGGGACAGCAAGGAAACACCATATATTTT.

The chain employs TRBV4-2 and TRBJ2-1, with 9 bases identical to TRBD1. Germline V gene data show CDR1 as LGHNA and CDR2 as YNFKEQ. The V segment lost 4 bases and the J segment 4 bases; nucleotides outside the gene matches: 8. This CDR3 is 16 amino acids long. This chain's CDR3 is CASSPITGGPYNEQFF. The CDR3 nucleotides read TGTGCCAGCAGCCCGATCACAGGGGGCCCTTACAATGAGCAGTTCTTC.

The rearrangement uses TRBV9 and TRBJ1-4; 7 nucleotides line up with TRBD1. With V trimmed by 3 bases and J by 5 bases, 7 bases remained unmatched. From germline, CDR1 is SGDLS and CDR2 YYNGEE. CDR3 length: 15 residues. CDR3 amino acids: CASSAGTVPNEKLFF. CDR3 bases: TGTGCCAGCAGCGCCGGGACAGTCCCAAATGAAAAACTGTTTTTT.

The genes are TRBV12-3 or TRBV12-4 and TRBJ2-5; 7 bases align to TRBD2. The CDR3 totals 13 residues. Unmatched junction bases numbered 5, after V lost 7 bases and J lost 3 bases. DNA for the CDR3: TGTGCCAGCAAATCTGGGGGGGAAGAGACCCAGTACTTC. As protein: CASKSGGEETQYF.

The J gene is TRBJ1-4, the V gene TRBV19; 8 bases align to TRBD1. The CDR3 is made up of 15 amino acids. The V and J ends lost 5 bases and 5 bases, in that order; junction bases with no gene match: 7. Germline loops: CDR1 LNHDA, CDR2 SQIVND (reference sequence). The CDR3: CASSSRDRLNEKLFF. Written as DNA, the CDR3 is TGTGCCAGTAGTTCCCGGGACAGGCTAAATGAAAAACTGTTTTTT. Full variable domain (remainder filled in from reference TRBV19 and TRBJ1-4): DGGITQSPKYLFRKEGQNVTLSCEQNLNHDAMYWYRQDPGQGLRLIYYSQIVNDFQKGDIAEGYSVSREKKESFPLTVTSAQKNPTAFYLCASSSRDRLNEKLFFGSGTQLSVL.

The J gene is TRBJ1-3, the V gene TRBV29-1; 7 nucleotides align to TRBD1. V lost 8 bases, J lost 2 bases, and 6 bases stayed unmatched. Germline assignment: CDR1 SQVTM and CDR2 ANQGSEA. CDR3 length equals 13 residues. As DNA, the CDR3 is TGCAGCACCGTTACAGGGGCTGGAAACACCATATATTTT. The encoded protein is CSTVTGAGNTIYF.

This clone came up a few times. This same CDR3 is encoded by further DNA sequences in the sample. V and J are TRBV9 and TRBJ1-2, with D hard to call. The CDR3 covers 13 residues. CDR1 SGDLS and CDR2 YYNGEE come from the germline V gene. Trimming shortened V by 0 bases and J by 0 bases, and 3 bases separated the two germline ends. CDR3 in amino acids: CASSVAANYGYTF. The CDR3 DNA reads TGTGCCAGCAGCGTAGCAGCTAACTATGGCTACACCTTC.

V and J are TRBV9 and TRBJ2-3; TRBD1 matches 12 bases. Looked up from germline, CDR1 is SGDLS and CDR2 is YYNGEE. V shed 4 bases and J 3 bases; nucleotides not matched to a gene: 15. The CDR3 sequence is 19 residues long. CDR3 sequence (DNA): TGTGCCAGCAGCAGACTTGATGGTTGGGACAGGGGGCGAACAGATACGCAGTATTTT. Translating it yields CASSRLDGWDRGRTDTQYF.

J is TRBJ2-1 and V is TRBV19; 8 bases line up with TRBD2. The germline V gene encodes CDR1 LNHDA and CDR2 SQIVND (reference sequence). The CDR3 runs to 15 residues. With 7 bases clipped from V and 7 bases from J, the junction kept 12 bases outside the gene matches. The CDR3 reads CASTGGAGVTNEQFF. DNA for the CDR3: TGTGCCAGTACCGGGGGGGCGGGAGTGACGAATGAGCAGTTCTTC.

The rearrangement links TRBV3-1 (or the pseudogene TRBV3-2) to TRBJ1-6, with 9 positions matching TRBD1. V shed 3 bases, J shed 7 bases, and the junction held 4 bases outside the gene matches. Germline CDR1 LGHDT, CDR2 YNNKEL (reference sequence). The CDR3 has 15 amino acids. CDR3 residues: CASSHGDRDNSPLHF. CDR3 nucleotide sequence: TGTGCCAGCAGCCACGGGGACAGGGACAATTCACCCCTCCACTTT.

The rearrangement uses TRBV9 and TRBJ1-1, with D unresolved. The CDR3 is 15 amino acids. Deletions cut 4 bases from V and 2 bases from J, with 15 bases between. Germline CDR1 reads SGDLS; CDR2 reads YYNGEE. The CDR3 loop reads CASSREGSLNTEAFF. The CDR3, as DNA: TGTGCCAGCAGCCGAGAGGGCAGCCTAAACACTGAAGCTTTCTTT.

At least ten counts were recorded for this clone. This chain joins TRBV27 and TRBJ2-7, with 8 bases matching TRBD1. Germline CDR1 MNHEY, CDR2 SMNVEV (reference sequence). This CDR3 contains 14 residues. With V trimmed by 4 bases and J by 2 bases, 4 bases remained unmatched. DNA of the CDR3: TGTGCCAGCAGTTCCACGGACAGGGCCTACGAGCAGTACTTC. This codes for CASSSTDRAYEQYF.

This clone was seen more than once but under ten times. The chain uses TRBV2 and TRBJ1-1, with 7 bases that match TRBD1. The CDR3 consists of 13 residues. The junction had 9 bases not matched to a gene; V was cut back by 7 bases and J by 7 bases. Germline CDR1 is SNHLY and CDR2 is FYNNEI. The CDR3 region has the DNA TGTGCCAGCAAGATGACAGGGCGGGGTGAAGCTTTCTTT. Its translation is CASKMTGRGEAFF.

This chain links TRBV11-2 with TRBJ1-3; 9 nucleotides align to TRBD1. The CDR3 is 16 residues long. Losses at the gene ends were 5 bases for V and 0 bases for J; bases not matched to a gene: 5. Germline V CDR1 and CDR2: SGHAT, FQNNGV. CDR3 amino acids: CASSAQGAGSGNTIYF. CDR3 coding DNA: TGTGCCAGCAGCGCACAGGGGGCCGGCTCTGGAAACACCATATATTTT.

The V gene is TRBV5-6, the J gene TRBJ2-2; TRBD2 matches 12 bases. The V gene's germline CDR1 is SGHDT and CDR2 YYEEEE. The CDR3 is 18 residues long. V gave up 4 bases and J gave up 5 bases; unmatched junction bases: 12. The CDR3 nucleotides read TGTGCCAGCAGCCTCCGGACTAGCGGGGTGTTCCGGACCGGGGAGCTGTTTTTT. This gives the protein CASSLRTSGVFRTGELFF. Using reference TRBV5-6 and TRBJ2-2 for the parts outside the CDR3, the full variable domain is DAGVTQSPTHLIKTRGQQVTLRCSPKSGHDTVSWYQQALGQGPQFIFQYYEEEERQRGNFPDRFSGHQFPNYSSELNVNALLLGDSALYLCASSLRTSGVFRTGELFFGEGSRLTVL.

CDR3 nucleotides: TGTGCCAGCAGAGGACAGGAGGCGAATCCGAGGGGCTACACCTTC. Translation gives CASRGQEANPRGYTF. The chain couples TRBV6-5 to TRBJ1-2; the match to TRBD1 covers 7 bases. The germline V gene encodes CDR1 MNHEY and CDR2 SVGAGI. The CDR3 is made up of 15 amino acids. After removal of 6 bases from V and 8 bases from J, the junction contained 15 bases not matched to a gene.

The V and J genes are TRBV24-1 and TRBJ2-2; TRBD2 is a possible D gene (5 bases). Germline V CDR1 and CDR2: KGHDR, SFDVKD. Deletions cut 3 bases from V and 4 bases from J, with 14 bases between. The CDR3 covers 16 residues. CDR3 region: CATSDRPPAGTGELFF. As DNA, the CDR3 is TGTGCCACCAGTGATCGGCCCCCGGCGGGCACCGGGGAGCTGTTTTTT.

The V and J genes are TRBV30 and TRBJ1-1; the D is unclear. V lost 0 bases and J 7 bases, leaving 6 bases between the germline ends. CDR1 and CDR2 from the germline V gene are GTSNPN and SVGIG (reference sequence). CDR3 length: 11 residues. CDR3 sequence: CAWSVLSEAFF. CDR3 nucleotides: TGTGCCTGGAGTGTATTGAGTGAAGCTTTCTTT.

The chain links TRBV6-5 to TRBJ1-2, with no clear D. The CDR3 has 13 residues. Germline lookup yields CDR1 MNHEY and CDR2 SVGAGI. V lost 10 bases and J 4 bases, leaving 16 bases between the germline ends. The CDR3 region is CATSVTSGYGYTF. The CDR3 DNA reads TGTGCCACCAGCGTCACTTCGGGCTATGGCTACACCTTC.

The V and J genes are TRBV4-1 and TRBJ1-5; the D is unclear. This CDR3 has 17 residues. V lost 5 bases to trimming and J lost 1 base, with 18 bases between them. The germline V gene has CDR1 MGHRA and CDR2 YSYEKL. The CDR3 reads CASSFPREARSNQPQHF. CDR3 sequence (DNA): TGCGCCAGCAGCTTTCCTAGGGAGGCAAGAAGCAATCAGCCCCAGCATTTT.

The genes are TRBV18 and TRBJ1-2; unclear D gene. The CDR3 runs 13 residues. Trimming took off 1 base at V and 6 bases at J, with 9 bases between the two ends. Germline assignment: CDR1 KGHSH and CDR2 LQKENI. DNA for the CDR3: TGTGCCAGCTCACCACGGTCAGAGGATGGCTACACCTTC. Protein sequence: CASSPRSEDGYTF.

This clone was observed once. CDR3 DNA sequence: TGTGCCAGTAGTATAGTGGCGGGGGGGAGTCGTGAGCAGTTCTTC. Residues: CASSIVAGGSREQFF. The chain couples TRBV19 to TRBJ2-1; TRBD2 matches at 9 bases. This CDR3 is 15 amino acids long. V shed 1 base, J shed 9 bases, and the junction held 7 bases outside the gene matches. CDR1 LNHDA and CDR2 SQIVND come from the germline V gene (reference sequence). Full variable domain (outside the CDR3, taken from reference TRBV19 and TRBJ2-1): DGGITQSPKYLFRKEGQNVTLSCEQNLNHDAMYWYRQDPGQGLRLIYYSQIVNDFQKGDIAEGYSVSREKKESFPLTVTSAQKNPTAFYLCASSIVAGGSREQFFGPGTRLTVL.